This T cell receptor (beta chain) was sequenced in a study of blood T cell repertoires in COVID-19. Original processing methods: Scientists estimated how many nucleated cells there were by amplifying reference gene primers. The protocol was immunoSEQ multiplex PCR, while the TCRdb copy is restricted to in-frame clones and leaves out a portion. D and trimming come from the DNA, and the V and J calls and clone size come from that table. The sample includes about 300,000 clones, around 90% of them seen just once. Material: peripheral blood. The clonotype was recovered from a man in his 70s with acute or convalescent COVID-19.

CDR3 region: CASSIGLAGDTQYF. The CDR3 bases are TGTGCCAGCAGCATAGGACTAGCGGGGGATACGCAGTATTTT. This sequence joins TRBV5-4 and TRBJ2-3; TRBD2 aligns across 12 bases. The CDR3 is 14 residues long. V trimming: 4 bases; J trimming: 6 bases; junction bases outside the gene matches: 3. CDR1 is SGHNT and CDR2 is YYREEE in the germline V gene (reference sequence).